The 22 T cell receptor beta chains reported below all come from one sample, sequenced in a study of blood T cell repertoires in COVID-19. Sequencing was performed with immunoSEQ multiplex PCR; in TCRdb, only in-frame clones are kept and a portion is missing. The data show fewer than 200,000 clones, over 80% seen once. Sequencing was done on a sample of peripheral blood. These receptors were collected from a woman between 50 and 59 years old with acute or convalescent COVID-19.

This clone was observed once. This sequence joins TRBV23-1 and TRBJ1-2; 10 nucleotides match TRBD1. TRBV23-1 is treated as an ORF (open reading frame) with a function not yet certain. There are 18 residues in the CDR3. Trimming cost V 8 bases and J 0 bases; bases outside gene matches: 15. For the CDR3, the DNA is TGCGCCAGCGGCCTCGGGACAGGGGATTGGGAAGCTAACTATGGCTACACCTTC. This codes for CASGLGTGDWEANYGYTF.

The genes are TRBV7-9 and TRBJ1-1, with 8 bases aligning to TRBD1. This CDR3 region has 15 residues. The ends lost 5 bases at V and 4 bases at J; junction bases unmatched: 9. The germline V gene has CDR1 SEHNR and CDR2 FQNEAQ (reference sequence). The CDR3 loop is CASSLGLQGGTEAFF. The DNA of the CDR3 is TGTGCCAGCAGCCTTGGGTTACAGGGGGGCACTGAAGCTTTCTTT. Full variable domain (rest looked up from reference TRBV7-9 and TRBJ1-1): DTGVSQNPRHKITKRGQNVTFRCDPISEHNRLYWYRQTLGQGPEFLTYFQNEAQLEKSRLLSDRFSAERPKGSFSTLEIQRTEQGDSAMYLCASSLGLQGGTEAFFGQGTRLTVV.

The rearrangement joins TRBV4-1 to TRBJ1-2, with D perhaps TRBD1 (6 bases). The germline V gene encodes CDR1 MGHRA and CDR2 YSYEKL. The CDR3 runs to 15 residues. Trimming left V 5 bases short and J 8 bases short, with 21 bases between. The CDR3 sequence: CASSFNIGTQEGYTF. The CDR3 DNA reads as TGCGCCAGCAGCTTCAACATTGGGACACAAGAAGGCTACACCTTC.

The CDR3 region is CAATQGSGANVLTF. The DNA of the CDR3 is TGTGCCGCGACACAGGGGTCTGGGGCCAACGTCCTGACTTTC. The chain carries TRBV10-3 and TRBJ2-6; 7 bases agree with TRBD1. Trimming took 11 bases from V and 1 from J; bases not matched to a gene: 5. This CDR3 contains 14 residues. The V gene's germline CDR1 is ENHRY and CDR2 SYGVKD.

This sequence joins TRBV19 and TRBJ1-2; TRBD1 matches at 7 bases. Germline V lookup: CDR1 LNHDA, CDR2 SQIVND (reference sequence). The CDR3 totals 15 residues. V shed 5 bases and J 0 bases; nucleotides not matched to a gene: 6. The CDR3 here is CASSPQTGPNYGYTF. The CDR3, as DNA: TGTGCCAGTAGTCCACAGACAGGGCCTAACTATGGCTACACCTTC. Looking up the rest from reference TRBV19 and TRBJ1-2 gives the full variable domain: DGGITQSPKYLFRKEGQNVTLSCEQNLNHDAMYWYRQDPGQGLRLIYYSQIVNDFQKGDIAEGYSVSREKKESFPLTVTSAQKNPTAFYLCASSPQTGPNYGYTFGSGTRLTVV.

The chain carries TRBV4-3 and TRBJ1-1; D may be TRBD1 (5 bases). V gave up 3 bases and J gave up 3 bases, with 8 bases separating them. Germline-derived CDR1 and CDR2 are LGHNA and YSLEER. The CDR3 spans 13 residues. The CDR3 loop is CASSQPGHTEAFF. CDR3 sequence (DNA): TGCGCCAGCAGCCAGCCAGGGCACACTGAAGCTTTCTTT.

The rearrangement uses TRBV9 and TRBJ1-5; a possible D gene is TRBD1 (6 bases). This CDR3 is 14 amino acids long. Trimming removed 3 bases from V and 0 bases from J, with 7 bases in between. CDR1 and CDR2 from the germline V gene are SGDLS and YYNGEE. The CDR3 region has the DNA TGTGCCAGCAGCGCCAGGGGTAGCAATCAGCCCCAGCATTTT. Amino acids: CASSARGSNQPQHF.

The chain has TRBV27 and TRBJ2-3; the match to TRBD2 covers 11 bases. This CDR3 spans 18 amino acids. Germline trimming cut 5 bases from V and 0 bases from J; bases unmatched to any gene: 10. CDR1 is MNHEY, CDR2 SMNVEV, per germline (reference sequence). In nucleotides, the CDR3 is TGTGCCAGCAGTCGTAGGACTAGCGGGCTTTCTAGCACAGATACGCAGTATTTT. It is translated as CASSRRTSGLSSTDTQYF.

This clone was observed once. The chain links TRBV10-2 to TRBJ2-2; maybe TRBD1 (5 bases). Germline assignment: CDR1 WSHSY and CDR2 SAAADI. The CDR3 runs 14 residues. Trimming left V 7 bases short and J 1 base short, with 10 bases between. The CDR3 DNA reads TGCGCCAGCAAGTCCCAGGGGAACACCGGGGAGCTGTTTTTT. This translates into CASKSQGNTGELFF.

This chain joins TRBV7-7 and TRBJ2-5; 12 bases align to TRBD2. The CDR3 has 16 amino acids. Trimming took 5 bases from V and 1 from J; bases not matched to a gene: 5. Germline V gene data show CDR1 as SSHAT and CDR2 as FNYEAQ (reference sequence). The CDR3 sequence: CASSKGLAGTQETQYF. The CDR3 coding sequence is TGTGCCAGCAGCAAAGGACTAGCGGGAACCCAAGAGACCCAGTACTTC.

J is TRBJ1-2 and V is TRBV12-3 or TRBV12-4; D not certain. CDR3 length: 12 amino acids. V dropped 5 bases and J dropped 4 bases, with 8 bases sitting between them. The CDR3 coding sequence is TGTGCCAGCAGTCCCGACACCTATGGCTACACCTTC. As protein: CASSPDTYGYTF.

The chain is built from TRBV6-5 and TRBJ1-2; TRBD1 matches at 9 bases. The CDR3 totals 15 residues. Germline CDR1 and CDR2: MNHEY and SVGAGI. The J segment lost 0 bases and the V segment lost 5 bases, leaving 4 bases of the junction unmatched. CDR3 nucleotide sequence: TGTGCCAGCAGTAGAGGGACAGGGACTAACTATGGCTACACCTTC. The encoded protein is CASSRGTGTNYGYTF.

The chain employs TRBV2 and TRBJ1-5; D unresolved. V lost 7 bases and J 0 bases, leaving 13 bases between the germline ends. The CDR3 extends over 15 amino acids. Germline values: CDR1 SNHLY, CDR2 FYNNEI. The CDR3 coding sequence is TGTGCCAGCACGGGTAGTCAGCATAGCAATCAGCCCCAGCATTTT. It is translated as CASTGSQHSNQPQHF.

V and J are TRBV18 and TRBJ1-2; possibly TRBD1 for D (5 bases). This CDR3 is 15 amino acids long. Trimming took 3 bases from V and 4 from J, leaving 15 bases between them. Germline V CDR1 and CDR2: KGHSH, LQKENI. The CDR3 spells CASSPTDRSSYGYTF. As DNA, the CDR3 is TGTGCCAGCTCACCGACAGATAGGTCCTCCTATGGCTACACCTTC.

The chain links TRBV11-3 to TRBJ1-2; unclear D gene. Germline lookup yields CDR1 SGHNT and CDR2 YENEEA. The CDR3 is 14 amino acids. Trimming removed 3 bases at V and 0 bases at J, with 8 bases between. CDR3 residues: CASSFQFANYGYTF. The CDR3, as DNA: TGTGCCAGCAGCTTTCAGTTCGCTAACTATGGCTACACCTTC.

The chain is built from TRBV7-2 and TRBJ1-5; TRBD1 is a possible D gene (6 bases). Germline values: CDR1 SGHTA, CDR2 FQGNSA. Trimming removed 5 bases from V and 5 bases from J, with 16 bases in between. CDR3 size: 15 residues. The CDR3 is CASSPVGGGDQPQHF. The CDR3 DNA follows: TGTGCCAGCAGCCCGGTGGGGGGGGGCGATCAGCCCCAGCATTTT. The complete variable domain, with remaining parts taken from reference TRBV7-2 and TRBJ1-5, reads GAGVSQSPSNKVTEKGKDVELRCDPISGHTALYWYRQSLGQGLEFLIYFQGNSAPDKSGLPSDRFSAERTGGSVSTLTIQRTQQEDSAVYLCASSPVGGGDQPQHFGDGTRLSIL.

This clone was seen a single time. The J gene is TRBJ1-6, the V gene TRBV27; tentatively, D is TRBD1 (6 bases). The CDR3 length is 13 residues. The germline CDR1 and CDR2 sequences are MNHEY and SMNVEV (reference sequence). V was shortened by 6 bases and J by 8 bases, with 11 bases between the two germline ends. This chain's CDR3 is CASSLEGDSPLHF. DNA for the CDR3: TGTGCCAGCAGCCTTGAGGGGGATTCACCCCTCCACTTT.

The V and J genes are TRBV9 and TRBJ2-7; no firm D call. V lost 5 bases to trimming and J lost 5 bases, with 14 bases between them. Germline CDR1 SGDLS, CDR2 YYNGEE. The CDR3 has 13 residues. CDR3 DNA sequence: TGTGCCAGCAGTGATGGGCGAGAAGACGAGCAGTACTTC. It codes for CASSDGREDEQYF.

The table lists this clone with a count of one. The chain couples TRBV12-3 or TRBV12-4 to TRBJ1-2, with a tentative D call TRBD1 (6 bases). V gave up 5 bases and J gave up 8 bases, with 15 bases separating them. CDR3 length: 13 amino acids. The CDR3 region is CASSKGQYYGYTF. The CDR3 coding sequence is TGTGCCAGCAGTAAGGGACAATATTACGGCTACACCTTC.

This chain uses TRBV9 with TRBJ2-3; 11 nucleotides agree with TRBD2. Germline assignment: CDR1 SGDLS and CDR2 YYNGEE. Losses at the gene ends were 5 bases for V and 1 base for J; bases not matched to a gene: 6. The CDR3 sequence is 16 residues long. DNA for the CDR3: TGTGCCAGCAGTGAGCCGGGACTAGCGGGCACAGATACGCAGTATTTT. Its protein product is CASSEPGLAGTDTQYF.

The chain recombines TRBV7-6 with TRBJ2-1, with no clear D. Germline CDR1 and CDR2: SGHVS and FNYEAQ. This CDR3 comprises 15 residues. The V end lost 2 bases, the J end lost 10 bases, and 18 bases lay between the germline ends. The DNA of the CDR3 is TGTGCCAGCAGCTTAAACCCGACTTCGAGGCGGGAGCAGTTCTTC. Its protein is CASSLNPTSRREQFF.

The rearrangement uses TRBV11-2 and TRBJ2-3; TRBD2 aligns across 10 bases. Germline values: CDR1 SGHAT, CDR2 FQNNGV. The CDR3 runs to 14 residues. Losses at the gene ends were 5 bases for V and 4 bases for J; bases not matched to a gene: 3. The CDR3 sequence is CASSERGGPDTQYF. CDR3 sequence (DNA): TGTGCCAGCAGCGAGCGGGGGGGCCCAGATACGCAGTATTTT.